These T cell receptor beta chains were read from a single sample in a study of shared clonotypes between healthy human individuals. The protocol was immunoSEQ multiplex PCR, while the TCRdb copy is restricted to in-frame clones and leaves out a portion. The table includes around 1.5 million clones, 95% to 99% detected once. Sequenced: naive CD4+ T cells sorted from blood. These receptors came from a young man in good health. Each CDR3 is given with its conserved first and last residue. The order of the fields is clone size, V gene, J gene, D gene, CDR3 protein, CDR3 DNA. D genes are given only for firm matches. Only some rows state a clone size, as once, few, many or a class for expanded clones.

>-|TRBV18|TRBJ2-3|-
CASSSNRGFGTDTQYF
TGTGCCAGCTCAAGCAACCGAGGTTTTGGCACAGATACGCAGTATTTT
>-|TRBV7-9|TRBJ1-1|TRBD1
CASRQGAENTEAFF
TGTGCCAGCAGGCAGGGGGCAGAAAACACTGAAGCTTTCTTT
>-|TRBV30|TRBJ2-7|TRBD2
CAWRVRIAGVHEQYF
TGTGCCTGGAGGGTTCGGATAGCGGGAGTTCACGAGCAGTACTTC
>-|TRBV13|TRBJ2-1|-
CASSLGTLASYNEQFF
TGTGCCAGCAGCTTAGGCACATTAGCGTCCTACAATGAGCAGTTCTTC
>-|TRBV6-5|TRBJ1-5|TRBD1
CASSPVDRGQPQHF
TGTGCCAGCAGTCCAGTGGACAGGGGTCAGCCCCAGCATTTT
>-|TRBV27|TRBJ2-7|-
CASSPGPRFYEQYF
TGTGCCAGCAGTCCGGGGCCACGATTCTACGAGCAGTACTTC
>-|TRBV18|TRBJ1-5|-
CASSPQAEQPQHF
TGTGCCAGCTCACCACAGGCTGAACAGCCCCAGCATTTT
>-|TRBV7-3|TRBJ2-7|TRBD2
CASSLIGREEHYEQYF
TGTGCCAGCAGCTTAATCGGCCGGGAGGAACACTACGAGCAGTACTTC
>once|TRBV7-3|TRBJ2-7|-
CASSLLGGPTYEQYF
TGTGCCAGCAGCTTATTGGGAGGACCCACCTACGAGCAGTACTTC
>-|TRBV5-1|TRBJ1-1|-
CASSFYEATTEAFF
TGCGCCAGCAGCTTTTACGAAGCTACCACTGAAGCTTTCTTT
>-|TRBV6-5|TRBJ1-2|-
CASSYLEGGLNYGYTF
TGTGCCAGCAGTTACTTGGAAGGCGGTTTAAACTATGGCTACACCTTC
>once|TRBV7-8|TRBJ1-5|TRBD1
CASSLPSTGVRNQPQHF
TGTGCCAGCAGCTTACCCAGTACAGGGGTTCGCAATCAGCCCCAGCATTTT
>-|TRBV11-2|TRBJ1-2|-
CASSQRAAGPNYGYTF
TGTGCCAGCAGCCAGAGGGCAGCGGGACCTAACTATGGCTACACCTTC
>-|TRBV13|TRBJ2-2|TRBD2
CASSLFGLAGASGELFF
TGTGCCAGCAGCTTATTTGGTCTAGCGGGAGCGTCCGGGGAGCTGTTTTTT
>-|TRBV15|TRBJ2-5|TRBD2
CATSRPLAGVGETQYF
TGTGCCACCAGCAGACCTCTAGCGGGTGTTGGAGAGACCCAGTACTTC
>-|TRBV18|TRBJ2-7|-
CASSLHPGDIEQYF
TGTGCCAGCTCACTTCATCCGGGAGATATCGAGCAGTACTTC
>-|TRBV7-9|TRBJ2-1|-
CASSPNGGNEQFF
TGTGCCAGCAGCCCTAACGGGGGCAATGAGCAGTTCTTC
>-|TRBV11-3|TRBJ2-3|TRBD2
CASSLGTSGSGTDTQYF
TGTGCCAGCAGCTTAGGAACTAGCGGGAGTGGCACAGATACGCAGTATTTT
>-|TRBV2|TRBJ1-3|-
CASTWDRSSSGNTIYF
TGTGCCAGCACATGGGACCGATCCAGCTCTGGAAACACCATATATTTT
>-|TRBV6-5|TRBJ2-7|-
CASSLQGGFSYEQYF
TGTGCCAGCAGTCTACAGGGGGGGTTTTCTTACGAGCAGTACTTC